This T cell receptor (beta chain) was captured by sequencing in a study of OX40 agonist ivuxolimab in advanced cancers. Study results and caveats: Some nonresponders also had low normalized T-cell clonal expansion.

V lost 5 bases to trimming and J lost 9 bases; unmatched junction nucleotides: 7. The CDR3 consists of 13 residues. Germline CDR1 LNHDA, CDR2 SQIVND (reference sequence). As for this clone: Its matching antigen is unknown.

TCRdb's copy holds only in-frame clones and misses some; the assay was immunoSEQ multiplex PCR. The sample shows more than 100,000 clones, about 93% of them seen only once. This receptor was identified in an adult with an advanced solid tumor such as melanoma, head and neck, liver or kidney cancer. The source material was CD4+ or CD8+ T cells sorted from blood, sampled in a trial of the OX40 agonist ivuxolimab. V usage is TRBV19 and J usage is TRBJ1-5; the match to TRBD1 covers 7 bases. CDR3 bases: TGTGCCAGTAGTGGAATACAGGGGACGCCCCAGCATTTT. Translation gives CASSGIQGTPQHF.